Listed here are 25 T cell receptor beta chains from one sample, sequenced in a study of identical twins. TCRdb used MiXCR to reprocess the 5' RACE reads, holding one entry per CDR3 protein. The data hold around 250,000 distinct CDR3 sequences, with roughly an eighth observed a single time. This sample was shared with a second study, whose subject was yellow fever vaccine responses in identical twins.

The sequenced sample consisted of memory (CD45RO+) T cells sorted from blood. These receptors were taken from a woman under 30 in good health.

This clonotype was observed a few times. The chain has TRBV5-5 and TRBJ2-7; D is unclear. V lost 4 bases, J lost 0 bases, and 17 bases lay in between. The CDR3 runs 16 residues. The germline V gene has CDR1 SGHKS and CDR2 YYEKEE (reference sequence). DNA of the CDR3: TGTGCCAGCAGCGTCCGTGAGTCGCTGAGCTCCTACGAGCAGTACTTC. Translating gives CASSVRESLSSYEQYF.

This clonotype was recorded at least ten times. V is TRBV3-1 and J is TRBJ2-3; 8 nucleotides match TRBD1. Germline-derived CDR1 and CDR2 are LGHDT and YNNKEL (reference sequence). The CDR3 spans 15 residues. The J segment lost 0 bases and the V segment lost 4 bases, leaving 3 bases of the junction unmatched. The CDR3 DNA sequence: TGTGCCAGCAGCCGCCGGACAGGGAGCACAGATACGCAGTATTTT. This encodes CASSRRTGSTDTQYF.

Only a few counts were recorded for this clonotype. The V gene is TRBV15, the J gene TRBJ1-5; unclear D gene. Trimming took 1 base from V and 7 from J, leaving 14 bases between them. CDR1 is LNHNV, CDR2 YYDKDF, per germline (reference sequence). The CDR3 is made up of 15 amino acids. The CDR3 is CATSRVMAGGQPQHF. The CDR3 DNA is TGTGCCACCAGCAGAGTCATGGCAGGCGGGCAGCCCCAGCATTTT. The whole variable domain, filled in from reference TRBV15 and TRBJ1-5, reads DAMVIQNPRYQVTQFGKPVTLSCSQTLNHNVMYWYQQKSSQAPKLLFHYYDKDFNNEADTPDNFQSRRPNTSFCFLDIRSPGLGDTAMYLCATSRVMAGGQPQHFGDGTRLSIL.

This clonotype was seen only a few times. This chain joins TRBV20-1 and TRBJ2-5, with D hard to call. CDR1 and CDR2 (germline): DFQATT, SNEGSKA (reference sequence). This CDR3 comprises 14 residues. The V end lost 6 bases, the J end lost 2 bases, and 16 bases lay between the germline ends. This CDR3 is CSAQLQTEQETQYF. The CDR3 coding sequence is TGCAGTGCCCAACTCCAGACGGAGCAAGAGACCCAGTACTTC.

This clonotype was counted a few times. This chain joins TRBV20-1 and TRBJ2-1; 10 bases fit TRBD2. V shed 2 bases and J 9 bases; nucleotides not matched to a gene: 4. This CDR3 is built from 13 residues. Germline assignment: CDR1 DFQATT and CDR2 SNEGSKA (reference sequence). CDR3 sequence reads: CSARIGTSVEQFF. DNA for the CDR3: TGCAGTGCTAGAATCGGGACTAGCGTTGAGCAGTTCTTC.

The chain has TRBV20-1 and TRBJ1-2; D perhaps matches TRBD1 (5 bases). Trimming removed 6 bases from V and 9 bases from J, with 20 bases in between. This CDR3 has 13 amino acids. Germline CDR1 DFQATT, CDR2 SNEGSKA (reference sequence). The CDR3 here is CSAPGTGSLRYTF. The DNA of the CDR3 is TGCAGTGCGCCCGGGACGGGTAGTTTGCGCTACACCTTC.

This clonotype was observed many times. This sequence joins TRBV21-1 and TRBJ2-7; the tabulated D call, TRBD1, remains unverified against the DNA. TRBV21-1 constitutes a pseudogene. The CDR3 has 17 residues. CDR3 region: CASSKGGTTGETYEQYF. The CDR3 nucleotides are TGTGCCAGCAGCAAAGGAGGGACTACAGGGGAGACCTACGAGCAGTACTTC.

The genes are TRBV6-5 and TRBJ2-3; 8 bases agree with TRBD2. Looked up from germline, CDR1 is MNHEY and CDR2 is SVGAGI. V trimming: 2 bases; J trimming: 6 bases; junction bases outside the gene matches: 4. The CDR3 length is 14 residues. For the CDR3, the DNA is TGTGCCAGCAGTTACGGACTAGCCGAGGATACGCAGTATTTT. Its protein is CASSYGLAEDTQYF.

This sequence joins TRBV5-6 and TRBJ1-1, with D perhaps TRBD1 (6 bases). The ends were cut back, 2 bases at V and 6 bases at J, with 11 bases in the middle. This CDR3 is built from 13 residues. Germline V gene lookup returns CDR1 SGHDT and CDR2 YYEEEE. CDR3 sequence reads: CASSFYGTPEAFF. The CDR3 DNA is TGTGCCAGCAGCTTCTACGGGACACCTGAAGCTTTCTTT.

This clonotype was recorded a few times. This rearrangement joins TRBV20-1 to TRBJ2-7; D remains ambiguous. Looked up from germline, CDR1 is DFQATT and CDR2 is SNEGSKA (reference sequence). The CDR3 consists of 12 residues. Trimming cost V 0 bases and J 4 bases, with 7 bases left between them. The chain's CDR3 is CSARDRRYEQYF. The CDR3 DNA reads TGCAGTGCTAGAGATCGTAGGTACGAGCAGTACTTC.

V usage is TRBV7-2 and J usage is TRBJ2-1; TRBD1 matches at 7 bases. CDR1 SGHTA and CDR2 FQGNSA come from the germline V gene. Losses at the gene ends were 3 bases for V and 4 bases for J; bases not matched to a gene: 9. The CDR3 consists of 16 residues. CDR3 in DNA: TGTGCCAGCAGCTTGCCAGGGACAGCTTTTTACAATGAGCAGTTCTTC. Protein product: CASSLPGTAFYNEQFF.

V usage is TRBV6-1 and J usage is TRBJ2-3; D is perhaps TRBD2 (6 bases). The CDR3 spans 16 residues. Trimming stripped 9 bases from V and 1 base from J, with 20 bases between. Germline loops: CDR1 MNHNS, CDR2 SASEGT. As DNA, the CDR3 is TGTGCCAGTGCGGCTTCAGCGGGCCGGGGCACAGATACGCAGTATTTT. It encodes CASAASAGRGTDTQYF.

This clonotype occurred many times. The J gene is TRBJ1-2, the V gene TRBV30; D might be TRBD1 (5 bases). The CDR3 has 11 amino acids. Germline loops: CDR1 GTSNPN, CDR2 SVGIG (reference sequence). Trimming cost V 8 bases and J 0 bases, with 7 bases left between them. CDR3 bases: TGTGCCCTGACAGCTAACTATGGCTACACCTTC. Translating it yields CALTANYGYTF. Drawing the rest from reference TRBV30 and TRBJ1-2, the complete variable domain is SQTIHQWPATLVQPVGSPLSLECTVEGTSNPNLYWYRQAAGRGLQLLFYSVGIGQISSEVPQNLSASRPQDRQFILSSKKLLLSDSGFYLCALTANYGYTFGSGTRLTVV.

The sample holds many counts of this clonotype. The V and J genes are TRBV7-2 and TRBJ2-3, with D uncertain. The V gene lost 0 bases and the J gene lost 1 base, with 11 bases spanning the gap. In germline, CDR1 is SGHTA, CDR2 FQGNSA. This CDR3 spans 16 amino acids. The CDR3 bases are TGTGCCAGCAGCTTAGCGACCTTCACCCGCACAGATACGCAGTATTTT. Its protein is CASSLATFTRTDTQYF. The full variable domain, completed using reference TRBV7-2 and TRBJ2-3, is GAGVSQSPSNKVTEKGKDVELRCDPISGHTALYWYRQSLGQGLEFLIYFQGNSAPDKSGLPSDRFSAERTGGSVSTLTIQRTQQEDSAVYLCASSLATFTRTDTQYFGPGTRLTVL.

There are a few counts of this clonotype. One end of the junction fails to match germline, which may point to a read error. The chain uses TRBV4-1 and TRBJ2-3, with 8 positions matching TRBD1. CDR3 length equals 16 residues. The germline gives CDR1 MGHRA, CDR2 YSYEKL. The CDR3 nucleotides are TGCCCCAGCAGCCAAGGATCCACAGGGGGAATGTATACGCAGTATTTT. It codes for CPSSQGSTGGMYTQYF.

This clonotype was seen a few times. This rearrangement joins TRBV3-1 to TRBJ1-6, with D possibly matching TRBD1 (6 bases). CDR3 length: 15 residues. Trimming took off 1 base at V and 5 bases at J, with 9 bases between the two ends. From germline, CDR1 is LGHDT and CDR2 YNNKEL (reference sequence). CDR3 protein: CASSQGGTNNSPLHF. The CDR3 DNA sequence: TGTGCCAGCAGCCAAGGCGGGACAAATAATTCACCCCTCCACTTT. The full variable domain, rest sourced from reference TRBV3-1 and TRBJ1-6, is DTAVSQTPKYLVTQMGNDKSIKCEQNLGHDTMYWYKQDSKKFLKIMFSYNNKELIINETVPNRFSPKSPDKAHLNLHINSLELGDSAVYFCASSQGGTNNSPLHFGNGTRLTVT.

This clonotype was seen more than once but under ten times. Here the CDR3 DNA reads TGTGCCAGCAGCTTATTGGGAGGTACGCAGTATTTT. This translates into CASSLLGGTQYF. The chain carries TRBV11-2 and TRBJ2-3; D may be TRBD2 (6 bases). Trimming cost V 2 bases and J 8 bases, with 8 bases left between them. This CDR3 is 12 amino acids long. Germline V CDR1 and CDR2: SGHAT, FQNNGV.

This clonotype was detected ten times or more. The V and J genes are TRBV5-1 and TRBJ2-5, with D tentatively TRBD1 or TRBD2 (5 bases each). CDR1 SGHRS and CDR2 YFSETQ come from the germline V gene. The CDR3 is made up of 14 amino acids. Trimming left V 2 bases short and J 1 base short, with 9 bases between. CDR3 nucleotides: TGCGCCAGCAGCTTCTCAGGGAGCCAAGAGACCCAGTACTTC. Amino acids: CASSFSGSQETQYF.

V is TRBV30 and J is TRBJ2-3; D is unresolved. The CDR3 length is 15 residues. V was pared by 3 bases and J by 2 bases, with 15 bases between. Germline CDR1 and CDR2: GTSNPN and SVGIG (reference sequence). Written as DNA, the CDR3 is TGTGCCTGGAGGAAAGGCGCCTCTTTCACAGATACGCAGTATTTT. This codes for CAWRKGASFTDTQYF.

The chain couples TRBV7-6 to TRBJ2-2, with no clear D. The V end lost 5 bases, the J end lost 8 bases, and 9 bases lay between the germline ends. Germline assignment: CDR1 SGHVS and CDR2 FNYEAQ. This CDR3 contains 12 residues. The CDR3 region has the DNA TGTGCCAGCAGCCCCCTATTGGGGGAGCTGTTTTTT. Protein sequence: CASSPLLGELFF.

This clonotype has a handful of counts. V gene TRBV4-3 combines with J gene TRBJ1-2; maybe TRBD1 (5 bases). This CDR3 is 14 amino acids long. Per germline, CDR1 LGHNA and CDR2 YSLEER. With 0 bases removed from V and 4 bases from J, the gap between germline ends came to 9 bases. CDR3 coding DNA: TGCGCCAGCAGCCAAGACGGGGCGGTCTATGGCTACACCTTC. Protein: CASSQDGAVYGYTF.

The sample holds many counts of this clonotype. CDR3 residues: CASSPGRGSGELFF. The CDR3 nucleotides read TGTGCCAGCAGTCCGGGCAGGGGTTCCGGGGAGCTGTTTTTT. This chain connects TRBV6-2 or TRBV6-3 to TRBJ2-2, with a weak D call TRBD1 (6 bases). Deletions cut 5 bases from V and 6 bases from J, with 13 bases between. Germline V gene lookup returns CDR1 MNHEY and CDR2 SVGEGT. The CDR3 has 14 amino acids.

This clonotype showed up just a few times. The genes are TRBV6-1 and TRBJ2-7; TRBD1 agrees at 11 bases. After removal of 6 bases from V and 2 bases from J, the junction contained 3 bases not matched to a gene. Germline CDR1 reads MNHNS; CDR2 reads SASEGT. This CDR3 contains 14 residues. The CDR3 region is CASRGQGVTYEQYF. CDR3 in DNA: TGTGCCAGCAGGGGACAGGGGGTTACCTACGAGCAGTACTTC.

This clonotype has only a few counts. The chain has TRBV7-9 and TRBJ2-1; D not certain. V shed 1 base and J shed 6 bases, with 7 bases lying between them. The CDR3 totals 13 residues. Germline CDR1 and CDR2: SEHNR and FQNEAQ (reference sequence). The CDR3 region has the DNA TGTGCCAGCAGCTTAGTTTGGCCCAATGAGCAGTTCTTC. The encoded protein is CASSLVWPNEQFF.

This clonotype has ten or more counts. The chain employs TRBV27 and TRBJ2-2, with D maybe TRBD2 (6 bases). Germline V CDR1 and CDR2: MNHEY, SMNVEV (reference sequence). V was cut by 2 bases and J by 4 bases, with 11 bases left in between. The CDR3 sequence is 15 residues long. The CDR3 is CASSLRGSATGELFF. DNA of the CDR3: TGTGCCAGCAGTTTACGGGGGTCCGCCACCGGGGAGCTGTTTTTT.